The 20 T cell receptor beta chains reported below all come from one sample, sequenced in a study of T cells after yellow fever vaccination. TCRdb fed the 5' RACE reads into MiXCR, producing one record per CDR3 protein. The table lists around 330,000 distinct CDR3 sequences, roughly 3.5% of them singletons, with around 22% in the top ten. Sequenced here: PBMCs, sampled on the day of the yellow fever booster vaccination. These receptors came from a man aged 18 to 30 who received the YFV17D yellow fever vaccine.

In nucleotides, the CDR3 is TGCAGTGTCTTAGCGGGAATCCAAGAGACCCAGTACTTC. As protein: CSVLAGIQETQYF. V is TRBV20-1 and J is TRBJ2-5; 8 positions match TRBD2. The CDR3 has 13 amino acids. Germline CDR1 is DFQATT and CDR2 is SNEGSKA (reference sequence). V shed 7 bases, J shed 1 base, and the junction held 5 bases outside the gene matches.

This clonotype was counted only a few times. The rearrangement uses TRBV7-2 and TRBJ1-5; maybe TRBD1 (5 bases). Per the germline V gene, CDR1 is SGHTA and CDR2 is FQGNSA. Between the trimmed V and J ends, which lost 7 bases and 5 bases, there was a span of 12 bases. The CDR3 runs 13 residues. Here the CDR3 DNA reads TGTGCCAGCACGGCCAGGGCCGATCAGCCCCAGCATTTT. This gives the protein CASTARADQPQHF.

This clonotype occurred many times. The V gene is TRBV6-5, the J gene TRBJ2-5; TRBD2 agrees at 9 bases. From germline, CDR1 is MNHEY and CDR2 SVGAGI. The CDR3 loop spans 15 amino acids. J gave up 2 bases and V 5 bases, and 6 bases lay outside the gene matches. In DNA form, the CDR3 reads TGTGCCAGCAGTCGTAGCGGGGGATCACAAGAGACCCAGTACTTC. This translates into CASSRSGGSQETQYF.

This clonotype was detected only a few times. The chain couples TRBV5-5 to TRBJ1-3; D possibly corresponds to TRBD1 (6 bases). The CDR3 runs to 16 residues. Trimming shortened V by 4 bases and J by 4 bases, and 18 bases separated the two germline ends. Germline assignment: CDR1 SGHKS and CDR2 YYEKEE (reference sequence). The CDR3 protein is CASSPGGQAPGNTIYF. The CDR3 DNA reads TGTGCCAGCAGCCCGGGGGGGCAGGCGCCCGGAAACACCATATATTTT. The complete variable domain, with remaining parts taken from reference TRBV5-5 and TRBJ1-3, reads DAGVTQSPTHLIKTRGQQVTLRCSPISGHKSVSWYQQVLGQGPQFIFQYYEKEERGRGNFPDRFSARQFPNYSSELNVNALLLGDSALYLCASSPGGQAPGNTIYFGEGSWLTVV.

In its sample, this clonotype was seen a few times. This CDR3 is CASSLRTGSSYEQYF. DNA for the CDR3: TGTGCCAGCAGCTTACGTACAGGGAGCTCCTACGAGCAGTACTTC. The chain has TRBV7-6 and TRBJ2-7; TRBD1 is a possible D gene (6 bases). This CDR3 has 15 amino acids. The ends were cut back, 2 bases at V and 0 bases at J, with 11 bases in the middle. The V gene's germline CDR1 is SGHVS and CDR2 FNYEAQ.

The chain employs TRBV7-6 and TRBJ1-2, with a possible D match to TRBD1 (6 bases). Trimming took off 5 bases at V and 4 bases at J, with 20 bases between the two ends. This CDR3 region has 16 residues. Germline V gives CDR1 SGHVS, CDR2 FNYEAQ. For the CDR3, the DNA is TGTGCCAGCAGCCTCCAAGCGACAGGATACGCCTATGGCTACACCTTC. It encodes CASSLQATGYAYGYTF.

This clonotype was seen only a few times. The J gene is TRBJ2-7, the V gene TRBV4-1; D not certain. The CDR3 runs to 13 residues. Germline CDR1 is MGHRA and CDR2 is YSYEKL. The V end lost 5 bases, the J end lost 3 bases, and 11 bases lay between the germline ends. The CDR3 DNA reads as TGCGCCAGCAGCAGAGAGATAAACTACGAGCAGTACTTC. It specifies CASSREINYEQYF.

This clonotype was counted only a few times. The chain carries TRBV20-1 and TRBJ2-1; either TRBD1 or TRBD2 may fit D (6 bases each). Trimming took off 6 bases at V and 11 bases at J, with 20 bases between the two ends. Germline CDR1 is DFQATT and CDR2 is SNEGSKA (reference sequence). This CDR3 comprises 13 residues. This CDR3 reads CSATRPGGSKQFF. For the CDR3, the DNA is TGCAGTGCGACCCGCCCCGGGGGCAGTAAGCAGTTCTTC.

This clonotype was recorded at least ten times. CDR3: CASSEGVEQYF. CDR3 nucleotides: TGCGCCAGCAGTGAGGGGGTCGAGCAGTACTTC. The J gene is TRBJ2-7, the V gene TRBV10-2; D remains unclear. Trimming pared 2 bases from V and 6 bases from J, leaving 5 bases between. The CDR3 is 11 amino acids. Germline CDR1 is WSHSY and CDR2 is SAAADI.

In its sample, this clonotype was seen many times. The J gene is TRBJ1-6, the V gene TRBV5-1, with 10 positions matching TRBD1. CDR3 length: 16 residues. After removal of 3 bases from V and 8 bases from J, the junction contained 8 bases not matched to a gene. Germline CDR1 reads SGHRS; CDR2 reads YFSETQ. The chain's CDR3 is CASSYSTGTGDSPLHF. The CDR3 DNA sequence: TGCGCCAGCAGCTACTCAACCGGGACAGGGGATTCACCCCTCCACTTT.

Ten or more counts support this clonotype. The CDR3 nucleotides are TGCGCCAGCAGCCGCGGCAAGGACACTGAAGCTTTCTTT. This translates into CASSRGKDTEAFF. The chain has TRBV5-1 and TRBJ1-1; no reliable D call. From germline, CDR1 is SGHRS and CDR2 YFSETQ. Trimming removed 4 bases at V and 3 bases at J, with 10 bases between. The length of the CDR3 is 13 residues.

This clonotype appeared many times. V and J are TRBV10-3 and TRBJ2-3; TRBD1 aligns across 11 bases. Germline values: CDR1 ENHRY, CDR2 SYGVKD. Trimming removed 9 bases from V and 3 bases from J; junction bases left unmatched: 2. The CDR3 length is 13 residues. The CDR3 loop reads CAMGTGGTDTQYF. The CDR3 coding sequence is TGTGCCATGGGGACAGGGGGAACAGATACGCAGTATTTT.

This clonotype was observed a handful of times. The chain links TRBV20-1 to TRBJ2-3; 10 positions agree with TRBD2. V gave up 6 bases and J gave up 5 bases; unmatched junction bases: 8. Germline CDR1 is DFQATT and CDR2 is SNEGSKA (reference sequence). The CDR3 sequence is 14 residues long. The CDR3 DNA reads TGCAGTGCAACTTGGACTAGCGGCCTAGATACGCAGTATTTT. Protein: CSATWTSGLDTQYF.

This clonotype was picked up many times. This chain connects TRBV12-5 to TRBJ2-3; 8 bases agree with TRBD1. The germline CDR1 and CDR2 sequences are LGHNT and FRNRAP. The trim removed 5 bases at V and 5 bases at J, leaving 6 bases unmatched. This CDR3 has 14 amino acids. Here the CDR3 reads CASGPGQGGDTQYF. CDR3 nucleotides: TGTGCTAGTGGTCCCGGACAGGGTGGAGATACGCAGTATTTT.

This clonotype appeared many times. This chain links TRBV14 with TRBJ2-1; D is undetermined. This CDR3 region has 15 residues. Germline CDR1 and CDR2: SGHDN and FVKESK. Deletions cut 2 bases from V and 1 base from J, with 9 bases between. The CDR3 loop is CASSQLSISYNEQFF. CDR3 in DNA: TGTGCCAGCAGCCAACTCTCCATATCCTACAATGAGCAGTTCTTC.

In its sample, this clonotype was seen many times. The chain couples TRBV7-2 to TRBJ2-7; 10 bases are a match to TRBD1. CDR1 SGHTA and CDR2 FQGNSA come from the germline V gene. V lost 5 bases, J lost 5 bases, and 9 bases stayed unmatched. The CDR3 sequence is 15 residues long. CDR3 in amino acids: CASSLQGQGFHEQYV. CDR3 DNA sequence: TGTGCCAGCAGCCTCCAGGGACAGGGGTTCCACGAGCAGTACGTC.

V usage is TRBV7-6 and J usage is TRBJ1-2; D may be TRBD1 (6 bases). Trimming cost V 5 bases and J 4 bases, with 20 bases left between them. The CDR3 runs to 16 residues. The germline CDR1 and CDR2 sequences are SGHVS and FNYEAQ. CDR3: CASSLPKGGSSYGYTF. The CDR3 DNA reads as TGTGCCAGCAGCCTACCCAAGGGGGGAAGTAGCTATGGCTACACCTTC.

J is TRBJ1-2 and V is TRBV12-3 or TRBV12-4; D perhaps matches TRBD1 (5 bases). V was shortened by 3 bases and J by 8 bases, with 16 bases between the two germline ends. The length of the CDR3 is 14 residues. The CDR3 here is CASSFSGTARGYTF. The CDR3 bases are TGTGCCAGCAGTTTTTCCGGGACGGCGCGGGGCTACACCTTC.

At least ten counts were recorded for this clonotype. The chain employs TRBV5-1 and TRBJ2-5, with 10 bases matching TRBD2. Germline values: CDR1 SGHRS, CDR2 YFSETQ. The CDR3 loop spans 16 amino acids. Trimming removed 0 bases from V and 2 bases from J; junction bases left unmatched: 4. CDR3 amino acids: CASSLGLAGRQETQYF. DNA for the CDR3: TGCGCCAGCAGCTTGGGACTAGCGGGTAGACAAGAGACCCAGTACTTC.

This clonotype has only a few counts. The CDR3 reads CASSRHFSIGSEKLFF. The DNA for the CDR3 is TGTGCCAGCAGTCGACATTTTTCGATTGGAAGTGAAAAACTGTTTTTT. The chain recombines TRBV12-3 or TRBV12-4 with TRBJ1-4; no clear D gene. The CDR3 is 16 residues long. Trimming took off 5 bases at V and 7 bases at J, with 20 bases between the two ends.